Listed here are 19 T cell receptor beta chains from one sample, sequenced in a study of T cells in localized non-small cell lung cancer. The assay was immunoSEQ multiplex PCR, and TCRdb's table has in-frame clones only and misses some. The data contain around 130,000 clones, around 89% of them seen just once; the ten biggest clones take up around 1.8%. The specimen comprised peripheral blood, sampled before any cancer treatment. The receptor set was obtained from a female donor of 60 years or more with stage I lung adenocarcinoma.

This chain joins TRBV7-9 and TRBJ1-3; D possibly corresponds to TRBD1 (6 bases). CDR1 is SEHNR, CDR2 FQNEAQ, per germline (reference sequence). CDR3 length: 14 amino acids. Trimming cost V 5 bases and J 7 bases, with 15 bases left between them. The DNA of the CDR3 is TGTGCCAGCAGCCCTACAGGGTTTGAGAACACCATATATTTT. It encodes CASSPTGFENTIYF.

The CDR3 DNA follows: TGTGCCAGCTCCGGGACTGCCATGGGTAACACTGAAGCTTTCTTT. This codes for CASSGTAMGNTEAFF. V gene TRBV19 combines with J gene TRBJ1-1; the D gene is possibly TRBD1 (5 bases). Germline CDR1 and CDR2: LNHDA and SQIVND (reference sequence). The V end lost 9 bases, the J end lost 2 bases, and 19 bases lay between the germline ends. The CDR3 loop spans 15 amino acids.

This rearrangement joins TRBV28 to TRBJ1-4; D remains unclear. The V gene lost 1 base and the J gene lost 6 bases, with 12 bases spanning the gap. The CDR3 contains 15 residues. The germline V gene has CDR1 MDHEN and CDR2 SYDVKM. In nucleotides, the CDR3 is TGTGCCAGCAGTTTATTGCAGTACCGAGATGAAAAACTGTTTTTT. The encoded protein is CASSLLQYRDEKLFF.

The J gene is TRBJ2-1, the V gene TRBV18; no reliable D call. CDR1 is KGHSH and CDR2 is LQKENI in the germline V gene. Trimming took off 3 bases at V and 8 bases at J, with 14 bases between the two ends. The CDR3 consists of 14 residues. This chain's CDR3 is CASSPASGVDEQFF. The CDR3 bases are TGTGCCAGCTCACCCGCCAGTGGTGTAGATGAGCAGTTCTTC.

V gene TRBV4-2 combines with J gene TRBJ2-3; 7 nucleotides align to TRBD1. Trimming removed 2 bases from V and 7 bases from J; junction bases left unmatched: 9. This CDR3 spans 15 amino acids. The germline V gene encodes CDR1 LGHNA and CDR2 YNFKEQ. Here the CDR3 reads CASSQRQGGQNTQYF. The CDR3 nucleotides are TGTGCCAGCAGCCAACGACAGGGTGGGCAAAATACGCAGTATTTT.

This chain uses TRBV30 with TRBJ2-5, with D uncertain. The V gene lost 2 bases and the J gene lost 2 bases, with 9 bases spanning the gap. CDR1 and CDR2 from the germline V gene are GTSNPN and SVGIG (reference sequence). The CDR3 length is 13 residues. This CDR3 reads CAWSRNSQETQYF. CDR3 nucleotide sequence: TGTGCCTGGAGTAGGAATTCTCAAGAGACCCAGTACTTC.

The rearrangement joins TRBV28 to TRBJ1-5; D perhaps matches TRBD1 (5 bases). The germline gives CDR1 MDHEN, CDR2 SYDVKM. With 5 bases removed from V and 1 base from J, the gap between germline ends came to 12 bases. The CDR3 totals 15 residues. CDR3 coding DNA: TGTGCCAGCAGTCACACCCGGGGCAGCAATCAGCCCCAGCATTTT. Protein sequence: CASSHTRGSNQPQHF. Full variable domain (missing parts from reference TRBV28 and TRBJ1-5): DVKVTQSSRYLVKRTGEKVFLECVQDMDHENMFWYRQDPGLGLRLIYFSYDVKMKEKGDIPEGYSVSREKKERFSLILESASTNQTSMYLCASSHTRGSNQPQHFGDGTRLSIL.

This CDR3 is CASSSTPGRADYNEQFF. The CDR3 bases are TGTGCCAGCAGCTCGACCCCCGGGAGGGCGGACTACAATGAGCAGTTCTTC. The chain combines TRBV7-8 with TRBJ2-1; TRBD2 matches 8 bases. J lost 3 bases, V lost 4 bases, and 11 bases had no gene match. The CDR3 runs 17 residues. Germline loops: CDR1 SGHVS, CDR2 FQNEAQ.

The rearrangement joins TRBV28 to TRBJ2-7, with 10 bases aligning to TRBD2. This CDR3 region has 15 residues. Germline CDR1 is MDHEN and CDR2 is SYDVKM. Trimming took 3 bases from V and 11 from J; bases not matched to a gene: 13. The CDR3 DNA sequence: TGTGCCAGCAGTTTCCATCCTTGGGCTAGCGGGAGAAAGTACTTC. Its protein is CASSFHPWASGRKYF.

V is TRBV9 and J is TRBJ2-4, with no clear D. Germline V gives CDR1 SGDLS, CDR2 YYNGEE. Trimming cost V 0 bases and J 7 bases, with 11 bases left between them. The CDR3 length is 14 residues. CDR3 amino acids: CASSVDGGRNIQYF. The CDR3 DNA reads TGTGCCAGCAGCGTAGATGGCGGTCGGAACATTCAGTACTTC.

The chain joins TRBV19 to TRBJ1-4; TRBD1 might be the D (5 bases). The CDR3 loop spans 10 amino acids. Trimming removed 11 bases from V and 8 bases from J, with 9 bases in between. The germline V gene encodes CDR1 LNHDA and CDR2 SQIVND (reference sequence). CDR3 amino acids: CASGGEKLFF. The CDR3 DNA reads as TGTGCCTCTGGGGGGGAAAAACTGTTTTTT. The full variable domain, completed using reference TRBV19 and TRBJ1-4, is DGGITQSPKYLFRKEGQNVTLSCEQNLNHDAMYWYRQDPGQGLRLIYYSQIVNDFQKGDIAEGYSVSREKKESFPLTVTSAQKNPTAFYLCASGGEKLFFGSGTQLSVL.

The rearrangement links TRBV6-1 to TRBJ2-7; D not resolved. Germline V CDR1 and CDR2: MNHNS, SASEGT. Deletions cut 0 bases from V and 0 bases from J, with 6 bases between. This CDR3 comprises 14 residues. The CDR3 DNA follows: TGTGCCAGCAGTGAAGCGGGCAGCTCCTACGAGCAGTACTTC. Protein sequence: CASSEAGSSYEQYF.

The chain employs TRBV7-2 and TRBJ2-7; TRBD1 agrees at 10 bases. Germline loops: CDR1 SGHTA, CDR2 FQGNSA. The CDR3 consists of 16 residues. The junction had 10 bases not matched to a gene; V was cut back by 2 bases and J by 6 bases. The CDR3: CASSLRLLGTGAEQYF. CDR3 nucleotides: TGTGCCAGCAGCTTACGGCTTCTCGGGACAGGGGCCGAGCAGTACTTC.

In this sample, this clone turned up once. The chain links TRBV7-9 to TRBJ2-7; 8 bases are shared with TRBD2. CDR3 length equals 13 residues. The germline gives CDR1 SEHNR, CDR2 FQNEAQ (reference sequence). Trimming at V came to 4 bases and at J to 7 bases, leaving 6 bases not matched to a gene. This CDR3 is CASSWGLVEEQYF. CDR3 in DNA: TGTGCCAGCAGCTGGGGACTAGTAGAAGAGCAGTACTTC.

The rearrangement links TRBV29-1 to TRBJ2-5; TRBD1 or TRBD2 may be the D gene (5 bases each). Germline V gene lookup returns CDR1 SQVTM and CDR2 ANQGSEA. The V end was cut by 3 bases, the J end by 9 bases, with 26 bases between. This CDR3 spans 16 amino acids. The CDR3 DNA follows: TGCAGCGTTGATAAGTTTGGGACCTACGGGCAGACGTCCCAGTACTTC. Protein product: CSVDKFGTYGQTSQYF.

V and J are TRBV7-3 and TRBJ2-3; D gene uncertain. Germline lookup yields CDR1 SGHTA and CDR2 FQGTGA. The CDR3 totals 14 residues. V shed 2 bases and J shed 2 bases, with 8 bases lying between them. CDR3 DNA: TGTGCCAGCAGCTTAGCCGGGTTCACAGATACGCAGTATTTT. Protein: CASSLAGFTDTQYF.

The rearrangement links TRBV9 to TRBJ1-5; D is uncertain. V gave up 3 bases and J gave up 2 bases, with 9 bases separating them. The CDR3 loop spans 14 amino acids. The germline CDR1 and CDR2 sequences are SGDLS and YYNGEE. The CDR3 spells CASSGGSGNQPQHF. The CDR3, as DNA: TGTGCCAGCAGCGGGGGTTCGGGCAATCAGCCCCAGCATTTT. Full variable domain (outside the CDR3, taken from reference TRBV9 and TRBJ1-5): DSGVTQTPKHLITATGQRVTLRCSPRSGDLSVYWYQQSLDQGLQFLIQYYNGEERAKGNILERFSAQQFPDLHSELNLSSLELGDSALYFCASSGGSGNQPQHFGDGTRLSIL.

This sequence joins TRBV2 and TRBJ2-1, with 9 nucleotides matching TRBD1. This CDR3 region has 13 residues. Germline trimming cut 6 bases from V and 11 bases from J; bases unmatched to any gene: 8. CDR1 SNHLY and CDR2 FYNNEI come from the germline V gene. The CDR3 nucleotides are TGTGCCAGCAGGGACCAGGGACAGGGTCAGCAGTTCTTC. Encoded protein: CASRDQGQGQQFF.

V and J are TRBV5-1 and TRBJ2-7; D uncertain. The CDR3 has 14 residues. Germline lookup yields CDR1 SGHRS and CDR2 YFSETQ. The V end lost 3 bases, the J end lost 2 bases, and 12 bases lay between the germline ends. The DNA for the CDR3 is TGCGCCAGCAGCTCCGGAGCCCCTGCCTACGAGCAGTACTTC. Its protein product is CASSSGAPAYEQYF.